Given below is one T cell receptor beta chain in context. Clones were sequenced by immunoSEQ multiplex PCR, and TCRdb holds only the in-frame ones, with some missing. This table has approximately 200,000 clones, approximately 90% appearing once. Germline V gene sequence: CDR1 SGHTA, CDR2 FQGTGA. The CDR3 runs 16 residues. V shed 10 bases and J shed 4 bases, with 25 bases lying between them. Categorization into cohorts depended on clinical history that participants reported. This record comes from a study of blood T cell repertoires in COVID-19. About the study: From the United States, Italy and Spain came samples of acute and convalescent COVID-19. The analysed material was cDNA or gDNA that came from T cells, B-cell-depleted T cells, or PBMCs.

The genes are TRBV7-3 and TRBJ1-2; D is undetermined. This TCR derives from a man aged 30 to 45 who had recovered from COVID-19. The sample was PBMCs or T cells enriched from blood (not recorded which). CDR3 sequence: CAKVGRAAFLLYGYTF. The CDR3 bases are TGTGCCAAGGTAGGGAGGGCGGCCTTCCTACTCTATGGCTACACCTTC. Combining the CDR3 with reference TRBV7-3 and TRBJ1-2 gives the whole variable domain GAGVSQTPSNKVTEKGKYVELRCDPISGHTALYWYRQSLGQGPEFLIYFQGTGAADDSGLPNDRFFAVRPEGSVSTLKIQRTERGDSAVYLCAKVGRAAFLLYGYTFGSGTRLTVV.